This TCR beta chain derives from a study of shared clonotypes between healthy human individuals. The authors split each subset's genomic DNA evenly across several immunoSEQ plates. TCRdb's copy holds only in-frame clones and misses some; the assay was immunoSEQ multiplex PCR. This table holds over a million clones, 65% to 80% found once. Comment on this clone: At one boundary the junction diverges from the germline segment, which might be a read error.

Germline V gene sequence: CDR1 KGHSH, CDR2 LQKENI. The length of the CDR3 is 17 residues. The gene calls are TRBV18 and TRBJ1-2; a weak D match, TRBD1 (6 bases). The source is a man aged 18-30 years in good health. The sequenced sample was memory CD4+ T cells sorted from blood. Indicated subset: CD45RA-negative fraction. The CDR3 region has the DNA TGTGCCAGCTCCCCACGTCGGGTCAGGGGAGCAGAGCATGGCTACACCTTC. This translates into CASSPRRVRGAEHGYTF.